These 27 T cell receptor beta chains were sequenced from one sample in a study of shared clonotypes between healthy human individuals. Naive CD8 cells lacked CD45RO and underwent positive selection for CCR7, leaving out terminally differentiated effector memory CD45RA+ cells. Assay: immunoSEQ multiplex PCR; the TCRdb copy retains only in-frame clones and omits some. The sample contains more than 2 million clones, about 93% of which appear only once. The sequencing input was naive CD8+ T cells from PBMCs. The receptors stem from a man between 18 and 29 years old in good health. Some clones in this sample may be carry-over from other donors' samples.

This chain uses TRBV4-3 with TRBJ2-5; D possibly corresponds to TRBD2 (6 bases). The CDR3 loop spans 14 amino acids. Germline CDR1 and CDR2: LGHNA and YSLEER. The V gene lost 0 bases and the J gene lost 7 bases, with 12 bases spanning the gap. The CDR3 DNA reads TGCGCCAGCAGCCAAGACAACACCGGGGGGACCCAGTACTTC. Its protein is CASSQDNTGGTQYF.

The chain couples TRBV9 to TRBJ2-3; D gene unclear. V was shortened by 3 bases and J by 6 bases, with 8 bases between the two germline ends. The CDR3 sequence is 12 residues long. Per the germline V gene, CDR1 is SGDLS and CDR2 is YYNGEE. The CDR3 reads CASSASLDTQYF. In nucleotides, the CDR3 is TGTGCCAGCAGCGCCTCCCTGGATACGCAGTATTTT.

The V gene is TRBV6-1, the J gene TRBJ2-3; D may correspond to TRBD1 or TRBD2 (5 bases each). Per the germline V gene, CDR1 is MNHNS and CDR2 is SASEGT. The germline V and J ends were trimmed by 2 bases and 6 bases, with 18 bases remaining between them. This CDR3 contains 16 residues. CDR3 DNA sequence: TGTGCCAGCAGTGAACACCGGGACCACATCTCCGATACGCAGTATTTT. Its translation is CASSEHRDHISDTQYF.

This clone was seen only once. CDR3 loop: CASSQGLGGNTEAFF. CDR3 sequence (DNA): TGTGCCAGCAGCCAGGGGCTAGGGGGGAACACTGAAGCTTTCTTT. The rearrangement links TRBV7-6 to TRBJ1-1; a weak D match, TRBD1 (6 bases). Germline CDR1 SGHVS, CDR2 FNYEAQ. CDR3 length: 15 amino acids. Trimming shortened V by 5 bases and J by 1 base, and 14 bases separated the two germline ends.

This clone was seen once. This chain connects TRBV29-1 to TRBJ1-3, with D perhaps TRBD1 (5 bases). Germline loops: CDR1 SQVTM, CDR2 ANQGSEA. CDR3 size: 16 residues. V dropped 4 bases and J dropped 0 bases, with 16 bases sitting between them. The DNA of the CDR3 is TGCAGCGTTGGGGGGGGAGACTTACTCTCTGGAAACACCATATATTTT. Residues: CSVGGGDLLSGNTIYF.

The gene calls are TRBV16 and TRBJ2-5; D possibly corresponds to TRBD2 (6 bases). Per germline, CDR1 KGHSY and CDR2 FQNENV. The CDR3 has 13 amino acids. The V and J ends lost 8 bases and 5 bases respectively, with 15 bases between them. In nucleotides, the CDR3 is TGTGCCAGCCGCCCGGGGGATCGTGAGACCCAGTACTTC. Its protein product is CASRPGDRETQYF.

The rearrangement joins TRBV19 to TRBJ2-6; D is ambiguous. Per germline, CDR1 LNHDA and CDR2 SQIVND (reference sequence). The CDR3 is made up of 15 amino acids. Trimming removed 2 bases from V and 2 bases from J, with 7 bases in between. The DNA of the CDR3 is TGTGCCAGTAGTATATTTTCCCCTGGGGCCAACGTCCTGACTTTC. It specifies CASSIFSPGANVLTF.

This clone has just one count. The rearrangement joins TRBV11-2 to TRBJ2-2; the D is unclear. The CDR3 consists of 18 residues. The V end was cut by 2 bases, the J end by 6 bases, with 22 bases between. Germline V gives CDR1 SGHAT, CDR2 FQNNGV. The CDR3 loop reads CASSLIDPYTSYAGELFF. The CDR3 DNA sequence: TGTGCCAGCAGCTTAATCGACCCCTACACCTCATATGCCGGGGAGCTGTTTTTT. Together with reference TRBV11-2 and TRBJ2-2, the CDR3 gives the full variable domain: EAGVAQSPRYKIIEKRQSVAFWCNPISGHATLYWYQQILGQGPKLLIQFQNNGVVDDSQLPKDRFSAERLKGVDSTLKIQPAKLEDSAVYLCASSLIDPYTSYAGELFFGEGSRLTVL.

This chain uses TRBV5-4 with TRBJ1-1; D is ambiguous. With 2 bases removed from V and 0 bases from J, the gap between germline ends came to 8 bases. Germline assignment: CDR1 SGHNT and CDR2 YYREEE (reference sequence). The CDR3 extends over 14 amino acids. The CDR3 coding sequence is TGTGCCAGCAGCTTAAATATTGTGAACACTGAAGCTTTCTTT. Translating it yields CASSLNIVNTEAFF. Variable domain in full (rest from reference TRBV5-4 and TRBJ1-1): ETGVTQSPTHLIKTRGQQVTLRCSSQSGHNTVSWYQQALGQGPQFIFQYYREEENGRGNFPPRFSGLQFPNYSSELNVNALELDDSALYLCASSLNIVNTEAFFGQGTRLTVV.

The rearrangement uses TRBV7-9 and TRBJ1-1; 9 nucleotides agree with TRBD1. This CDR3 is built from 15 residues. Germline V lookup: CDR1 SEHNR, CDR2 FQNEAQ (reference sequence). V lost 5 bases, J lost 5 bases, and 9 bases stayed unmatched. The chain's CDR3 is CASSLHRGLGTEAFF. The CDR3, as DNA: TGTGCCAGCAGCCTCCACAGGGGGCTGGGAACTGAAGCTTTCTTT. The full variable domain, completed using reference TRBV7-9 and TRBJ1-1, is DTGVSQNPRHKITKRGQNVTFRCDPISEHNRLYWYRQTLGQGPEFLTYFQNEAQLEKSRLLSDRFSAERPKGSFSTLEIQRTEQGDSAMYLCASSLHRGLGTEAFFGQGTRLTVV.

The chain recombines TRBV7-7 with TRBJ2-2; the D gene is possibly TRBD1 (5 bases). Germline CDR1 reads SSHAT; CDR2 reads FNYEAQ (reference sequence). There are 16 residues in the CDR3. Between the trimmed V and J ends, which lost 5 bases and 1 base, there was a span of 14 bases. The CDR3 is CASSPLRGKNTGELFF. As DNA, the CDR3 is TGTGCCAGCAGCCCCCTAAGGGGCAAGAACACCGGGGAGCTGTTTTTT.

This chain's CDR3 is CASIRTIGINSPLHF. The CDR3 DNA sequence: TGCGCCAGCATAAGAACCATAGGGATTAATTCACCCCTCCACTTT. The rearrangement uses TRBV4-3 and TRBJ1-6; no reliable D call. Deletions cut 7 bases from V and 6 bases from J, with 16 bases between. This CDR3 contains 15 residues. Germline V gene lookup returns CDR1 LGHNA and CDR2 YSLEER.

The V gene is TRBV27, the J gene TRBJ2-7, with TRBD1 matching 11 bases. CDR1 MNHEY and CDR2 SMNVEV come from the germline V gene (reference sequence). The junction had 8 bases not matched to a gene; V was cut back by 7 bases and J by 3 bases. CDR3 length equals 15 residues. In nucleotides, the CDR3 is TGTGCCAGCACTCATCGGACAGGGGGCAGCTACGAGCAGTACTTC. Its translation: CASTHRTGGSYEQYF.

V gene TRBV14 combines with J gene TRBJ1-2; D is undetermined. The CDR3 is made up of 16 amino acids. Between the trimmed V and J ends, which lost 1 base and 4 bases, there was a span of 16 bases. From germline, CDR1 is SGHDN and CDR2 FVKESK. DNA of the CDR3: TGTGCCAGCAGCCAAGTGGCTGGGCCGAGCGTCTATGGCTACACCTTC. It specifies CASSQVAGPSVYGYTF.

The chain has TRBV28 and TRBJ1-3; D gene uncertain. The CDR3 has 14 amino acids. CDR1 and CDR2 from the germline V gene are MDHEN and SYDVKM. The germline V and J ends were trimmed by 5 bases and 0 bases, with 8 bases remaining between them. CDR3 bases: TGTGCCAGCAGTGCCAGGATCTCTGGAAACACCATATATTTT. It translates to CASSARISGNTIYF.

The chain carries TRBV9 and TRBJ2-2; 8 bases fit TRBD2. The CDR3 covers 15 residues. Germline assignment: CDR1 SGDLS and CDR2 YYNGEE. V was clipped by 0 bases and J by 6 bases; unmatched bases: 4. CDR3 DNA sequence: TGTGCCAGCAGCGTAGGTCCGGGAGGGGCCGGGGAGCTGTTTTTT. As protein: CASSVGPGGAGELFF.

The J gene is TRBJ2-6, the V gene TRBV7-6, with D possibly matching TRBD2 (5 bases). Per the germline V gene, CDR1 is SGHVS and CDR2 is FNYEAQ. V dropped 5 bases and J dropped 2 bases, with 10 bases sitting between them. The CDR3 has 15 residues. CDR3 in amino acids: CASSLDGAGANVLTF. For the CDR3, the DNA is TGTGCCAGCAGCCTTGACGGGGCTGGGGCCAACGTCCTGACTTTC. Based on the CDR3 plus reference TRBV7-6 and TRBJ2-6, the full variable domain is GAGVSQSPRYKVTKRGQDVALRCDPISGHVSLYWYRQALGQGPEFLTYFNYEAQQDKSGLPNDRFSAERPEGSISTLTIQRTEQRDSAMYRCASSLDGAGANVLTFGAGSRLTVL.

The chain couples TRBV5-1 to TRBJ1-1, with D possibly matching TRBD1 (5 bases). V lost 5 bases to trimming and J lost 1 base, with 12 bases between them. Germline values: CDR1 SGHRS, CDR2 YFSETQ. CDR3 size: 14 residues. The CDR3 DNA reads TGCGCCAGCAGTCCCGACAGTACGAACACTGAAGCTTTCTTT. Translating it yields CASSPDSTNTEAFF.

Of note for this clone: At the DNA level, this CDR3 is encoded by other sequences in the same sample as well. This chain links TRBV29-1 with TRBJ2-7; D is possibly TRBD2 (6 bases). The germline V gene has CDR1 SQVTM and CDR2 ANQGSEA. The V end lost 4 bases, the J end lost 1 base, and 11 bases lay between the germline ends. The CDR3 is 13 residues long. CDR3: CSVAGGESYEQYF. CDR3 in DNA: TGCAGCGTTGCAGGCGGGGAATCCTACGAGCAGTACTTC.

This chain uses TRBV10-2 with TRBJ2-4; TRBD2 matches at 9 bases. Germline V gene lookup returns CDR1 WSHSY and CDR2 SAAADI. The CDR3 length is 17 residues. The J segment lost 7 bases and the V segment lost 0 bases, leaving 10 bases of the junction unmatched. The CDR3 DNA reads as TGCGCCAGCAGTGAGTCGGTCCTAGCGGGAAGGGACAACATTCAGTACTTC. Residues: CASSESVLAGRDNIQYF.

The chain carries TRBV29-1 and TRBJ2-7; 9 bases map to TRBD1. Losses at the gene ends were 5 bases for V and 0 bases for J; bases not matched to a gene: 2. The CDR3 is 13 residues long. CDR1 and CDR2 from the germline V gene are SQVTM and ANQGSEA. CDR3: CSVRTGVSYEQYF. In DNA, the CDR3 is TGCAGCGTTCGGACAGGGGTCTCCTACGAGCAGTACTTC.

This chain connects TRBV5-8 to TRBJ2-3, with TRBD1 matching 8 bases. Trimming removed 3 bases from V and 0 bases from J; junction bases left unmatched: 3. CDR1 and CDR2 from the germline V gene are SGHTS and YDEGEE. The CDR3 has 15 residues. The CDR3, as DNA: TGTGCCAGCAGCTCGGGACAGGTCAGCACAGATACGCAGTATTTT. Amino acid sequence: CASSSGQVSTDTQYF.

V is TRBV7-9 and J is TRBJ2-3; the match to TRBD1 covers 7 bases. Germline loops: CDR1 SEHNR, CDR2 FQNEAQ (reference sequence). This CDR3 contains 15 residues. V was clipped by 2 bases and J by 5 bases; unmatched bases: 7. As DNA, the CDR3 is TGTGCCAGCAGCTTAATCATTAGGGGGCAAGATACGCAGTATTTT. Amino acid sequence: CASSLIIRGQDTQYF.

The CDR3 nucleotides are TGTGCCAGTAGTATGGCGGGGGGAAGCTCTGGGGCCAACGTCCTGACTTTC. Translation: CASSMAGGSSGANVLTF. The rearrangement uses TRBV19 and TRBJ2-6, with 8 bases fitting TRBD2. CDR3 size: 17 residues. The J segment lost 0 bases and the V segment lost 3 bases, leaving 4 bases of the junction unmatched. Germline V gives CDR1 LNHDA, CDR2 SQIVND (reference sequence).

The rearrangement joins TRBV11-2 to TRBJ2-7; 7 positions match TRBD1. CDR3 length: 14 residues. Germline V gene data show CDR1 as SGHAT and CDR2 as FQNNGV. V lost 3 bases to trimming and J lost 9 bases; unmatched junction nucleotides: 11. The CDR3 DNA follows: TGTGCCAGCAGCTTCCCCGAGACAGGGTATAGGCAGTACTTC. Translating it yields CASSFPETGYRQYF.

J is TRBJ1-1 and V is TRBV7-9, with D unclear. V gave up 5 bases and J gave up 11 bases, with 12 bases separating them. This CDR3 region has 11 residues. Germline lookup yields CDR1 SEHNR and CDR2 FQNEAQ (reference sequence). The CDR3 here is CASSALIRAFF. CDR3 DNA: TGTGCCAGCAGCGCCCTTATCCGGGCTTTCTTT.

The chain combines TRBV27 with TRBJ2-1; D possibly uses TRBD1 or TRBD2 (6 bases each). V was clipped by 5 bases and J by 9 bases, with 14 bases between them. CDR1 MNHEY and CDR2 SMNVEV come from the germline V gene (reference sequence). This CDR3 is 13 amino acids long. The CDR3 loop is CASSIRGPGEQFF. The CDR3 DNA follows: TGTGCCAGCAGTATCCGGGGGCCGGGTGAGCAGTTCTTC.